This TCR beta chain originates from a study of immune evolution from preneoplasia to lung adenocarcinoma. Study results and limitations: T cell clonality was higher in KRAS-mutant than EGFR-mutant or wild-type nodules. From normal lung to invasive adenocarcinoma, top clone frequencies appeared to decrease.

Libraries were prepared by immunoSEQ multiplex PCR; TCRdb keeps only in-frame clonotypes and omits some of them. The table has 3,500 or so clones, 82% seen once. The V gene end was trimmed by 3 bases and the J gene end by 2 bases; junction bases not matched to a gene: 9. This CDR3 has 17 residues. Germline CDR1 is MGHRA and CDR2 is YSYEKL. H&E slides confirmed each diagnosis, reviewed by two pathologists independently. Regarding this clone: Antigen: not known.

The receptor comes from a person in their 70s with invasive lung adenocarcinoma. The chain has TRBV4-1 and TRBJ2-3; TRBD2 matches 9 bases. Sequencing was performed on FFPE invasive lung adenocarcinoma tissue. CDR3 nucleotides: TGCGCCAGCAGCCAGAGCGGGACTAGCAGAGTCACAGATACGCAGTATTTT. As protein: CASSQSGTSRVTDTQYF.